This T cell receptor beta chain was recovered during a study of control samples from healthy donors and cancer patients. The germline V gene has CDR1 MRHNA and CDR2 SNTAGT. The CDR3 has 19 amino acids. The J segment lost 0 bases and the V segment lost 8 bases, leaving 15 bases of the junction unmatched. Repertoires were generated with immunoSEQ multiplex PCR, while TCRdb's copy carries only in-frame clones and drops some. Seen in this sample are about 200,000 clones; the ten most common clones hold roughly 2%. Sample: blood. This chain joins TRBV6-4 and TRBJ2-2; 10 nucleotides agree with TRBD2. This clonotype was obtained from a woman in her 30s in good health. The CDR3: CASSTTSGAVNANTGELFF. DNA of the CDR3: TGTGCCAGCTCAACTACTAGCGGGGCGGTGAACGCGAACACCGGGGAGCTGTTTTTT.